The sequence of this T cell receptor beta chain was determined in a study of cytomegalovirus exposure and HLA in healthy donors. General observations from the study: Rarity held for most TCR sequences, but there were some public TCRs that occurred in many donors. According to reports, the classifier identified cytomegalovirus status with high specificity and sensitivity.

The CDR3 extends over 16 amino acids. V was pared by 7 bases and J by 0 bases, with 9 bases of the junction left unmatched. The germline V gene has CDR1 SNHLY and CDR2 FYNNEI. A word on this clone: No antigen is known for it.

In the PCR, 60 Vbeta and 13 Jbeta primers were used. Repertoires were generated with immunoSEQ multiplex PCR, while TCRdb's copy carries only in-frame clones and drops some. This sample has hundreds of thousands of clones, with about 74% found just once. This receptor was obtained from a woman in her 30s in good health and CMV-seronegative. The sequencing sample was made of PBMCs. This chain joins TRBV2 and TRBJ1-3; 7 nucleotides match TRBD1. The CDR3 nucleotides read TGTGCCAGCACGGACAGGCCTTACGCCTCTGGAAACACCATATATTTT. Protein product: CASTDRPYASGNTIYF.